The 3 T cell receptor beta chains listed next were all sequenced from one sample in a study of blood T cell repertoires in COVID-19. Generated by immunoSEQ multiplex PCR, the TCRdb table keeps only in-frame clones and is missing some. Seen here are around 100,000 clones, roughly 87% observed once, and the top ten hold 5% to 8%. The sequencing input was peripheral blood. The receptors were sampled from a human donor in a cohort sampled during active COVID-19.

CDR3 amino acids: CATSVAGGYQETQYF. In DNA, the CDR3 is TGTGCCACCAGTGTAGCGGGAGGGTACCAAGAGACCCAGTACTTC. This rearrangement joins TRBV24-1 to TRBJ2-5; 11 positions agree with TRBD2. The germline V gene has CDR1 KGHDR and CDR2 SFDVKD. J was trimmed by 0 bases and V by 5 bases; bases with no gene match: 1. The CDR3 spans 15 residues.

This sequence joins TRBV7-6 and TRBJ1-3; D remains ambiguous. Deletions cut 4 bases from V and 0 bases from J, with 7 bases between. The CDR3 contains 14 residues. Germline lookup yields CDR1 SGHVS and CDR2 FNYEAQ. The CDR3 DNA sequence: TGTGCCAGCAGCTCGCCGAGCTCTGGAAACACCATATATTTT. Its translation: CASSSPSSGNTIYF.

The CDR3: CASSIGRGNYNEQFF. The CDR3 bases are TGTGCCAGTAGTATCGGGCGGGGGAACTACAATGAGCAGTTCTTC. V usage is TRBV19 and J usage is TRBJ2-1; 7 bases fit TRBD2. CDR3 length: 15 amino acids. J gave up 3 bases and V 3 bases, and 5 bases lay outside the gene matches. Germline V gene lookup returns CDR1 LNHDA and CDR2 SQIVND (reference sequence). The full variable domain, its missing parts supplied by reference TRBV19 and TRBJ2-1, is DGGITQSPKYLFRKEGQNVTLSCEQNLNHDAMYWYRQDPGQGLRLIYYSQIVNDFQKGDIAEGYSVSREKKESFPLTVTSAQKNPTAFYLCASSIGRGNYNEQFFGPGTRLTVL.